These T cell receptor beta chains were read from a single sample in a study of CD8 T cells in ankylosing spondylitis. TCRdb re-derived calls from the 5' RACE reads in MiXCR, one entry per CDR3 protein. The sample lists 380,000 or so distinct CDR3 sequences; 20% to 25% were seen once. The sequenced sample consisted of blood, either unsorted or a sorted T cell fraction (not recorded which). The receptors derive from a male donor with ankylosing spondylitis or in good health (not recorded which). Each CDR3 is given with its conserved first and last residue.

v_gene: TRBV7-9
j_gene: TRBJ2-1
CDR3aa: CASSLGRLDEQFF

v_gene: TRBV11-1
j_gene: TRBJ2-3
CDR3aa: CASSPDRAKRVLTDTQYF

v_gene: TRBV11-2
j_gene: TRBJ2-2
CDR3aa: CASSQPGSGELFF

v_gene: TRBV11-2
j_gene: TRBJ2-5
CDR3aa: CASSHPLLQETQYF

v_gene: TRBV28
j_gene: TRBJ1-4
CDR3aa: CASSLGNRNEKLFF

v_gene: TRBV20-1
j_gene: TRBJ2-7
CDR3aa: CSARDRGTYEQYF

v_gene: TRBV12-3/TRBV12-4
j_gene: TRBJ1-4
CDR3aa: CASSKTGRSNEKLFF

v_gene: TRBV4-2
j_gene: TRBJ2-7
CDR3aa: CASSQEEGGGAEQYF

v_gene: TRBV6-1
j_gene: TRBJ2-1
CDR3aa: CASSARGSNEQFF

v_gene: TRBV20-1
j_gene: TRBJ2-3
CDR3aa: CSARPLRVGSDTQYF

v_gene: TRBV12-3/TRBV12-4
j_gene: TRBJ2-7
CDR3aa: CASSYQVAYEQYF

v_gene: TRBV27
j_gene: TRBJ1-5
CDR3aa: CASGPGTGFQPQHF

v_gene: TRBV10-3
j_gene: TRBJ2-7
CDR3aa: CAIGWEGGEQYF

v_gene: TRBV6-1
j_gene: TRBJ2-3
CDR3aa: CASSIQGAQDTQYF

v_gene: TRBV7-2
j_gene: TRBJ2-5
CDR3aa: CASSFDPEGVAETQYF

v_gene: TRBV20-1
j_gene: TRBJ2-1
CDR3aa: CSARWGIGDRGFNEQFF

v_gene: TRBV10-3
j_gene: TRBJ2-2
CDR3aa: CAISGRVLANTGELFF

v_gene: TRBV20-1
j_gene: TRBJ2-2
CDR3aa: CSARPRLAGLFGTGELFF

v_gene: TRBV4-2
j_gene: TRBJ1-6
CDR3aa: CAMSPGHFWGLSPLHF

v_gene: TRBV12-3/TRBV12-4
j_gene: TRBJ2-2
CDR3aa: CASDLAGENWNTGELFF

v_gene: TRBV20-1
j_gene: TRBJ2-3
CDR3aa: CSARGTRSSTQYF

v_gene: TRBV12-3/TRBV12-4
j_gene: TRBJ2-5
CDR3aa: CASSRWASGMETQYF

v_gene: TRBV24-1
j_gene: TRBJ2-1
CDR3aa: CATSDGTRKFF

v_gene: TRBV27
j_gene: TRBJ2-1
CDR3aa: CASSSGLSSYNEQFF

v_gene: TRBV7-9
j_gene: TRBJ2-2
CDR3aa: CASSLLRWDSNTGELFF

v_gene: TRBV5-1
j_gene: TRBJ2-2
CDR3aa: CASSSLAVTNTGELFF

v_gene: TRBV12-3/TRBV12-4
j_gene: TRBJ2-1
CDR3aa: CASSTGGIWFF

v_gene: TRBV12-3/TRBV12-4
j_gene: TRBJ1-2
CDR3aa: CASSLGVRYGYTF

v_gene: TRBV7-3
j_gene: TRBJ2-3
CDR3aa: CASSPVGGTDTQYF

v_gene: TRBV6-1
j_gene: TRBJ2-5
CDR3aa: CASSALLGGGETQYF

v_gene: TRBV12-3/TRBV12-4
j_gene: TRBJ1-4
CDR3aa: CASSPAGTWEKLFF

v_gene: TRBV7-9
j_gene: TRBJ2-1
CDR3aa: CASSLVHGRLTNEQFF

v_gene: TRBV12-3/TRBV12-4
j_gene: TRBJ2-1
CDR3aa: CASSPPGTGDEQFF

v_gene: TRBV29-1
j_gene: TRBJ1-3
CDR3aa: CSVDPGRGNTIYF

v_gene: TRBV28
j_gene: TRBJ2-7
CDR3aa: CASSLRRQAYEQYF

v_gene: TRBV27
j_gene: TRBJ2-7
CDR3aa: CASSMDRLSSYEQYF

v_gene: TRBV28
j_gene: TRBJ1-5
CDR3aa: CASSPDTDQPQHF

v_gene: TRBV7-8
j_gene: TRBJ2-7
CDR3aa: CASSLDPAPRFGEQYF

v_gene: TRBV20-1
j_gene: TRBJ2-2
CDR3aa: CSARDDRGANTGELFF

v_gene: TRBV28
j_gene: TRBJ2-2
CDR3aa: CASSTIGPGTGELFF

v_gene: TRBV5-5
j_gene: TRBJ2-5
CDR3aa: CASSTGRGETQYF

v_gene: TRBV29-1
j_gene: TRBJ1-3
CDR3aa: CSVTGFGGNTIYF

v_gene: TRBV20-1
j_gene: TRBJ1-1
CDR3aa: CSASWAGSLSTEAFF

v_gene: TRBV6-6
j_gene: TRBJ2-1
CDR3aa: CASSGTGVDEQFF

v_gene: TRBV29-1
j_gene: TRBJ2-3
CDR3aa: CSVWSYGSDTQYF

v_gene: TRBV6-2/TRBV6-3
j_gene: TRBJ2-7
CDR3aa: CASSYPPGQGADEQYF

v_gene: TRBV27
j_gene: TRBJ2-7
CDR3aa: CASRGVLNEQYF

v_gene: TRBV12-3/TRBV12-4
j_gene: TRBJ2-5
CDR3aa: CASSPRDTQETQYF

v_gene: TRBV24-1
j_gene: TRBJ2-6
CDR3aa: CATSSGANVLTF

v_gene: TRBV29-1
j_gene: TRBJ2-7
CDR3aa: CSVEDVTGGSSEQYF

v_gene: TRBV30
j_gene: TRBJ1-1
CDR3aa: CAWGAGMAEAFF

v_gene: TRBV11-2
j_gene: TRBJ2-4
CDR3aa: CASEEGQTLAKNIQYF

v_gene: TRBV12-3/TRBV12-4
j_gene: TRBJ2-1
CDR3aa: CASKRREDNEQFF